These 20 T cell receptor beta chains originate from one sample sequenced in a study of tumor-infiltrating lymphocytes in primary liver carcinoma. Starting from 400 to 500 ng of total RNA, TCR beta cDNA was produced with a primer in the constant region. Slightly modified ARM-PCR served as the procedure for the TCR beta libraries. These libraries came from three rounds of nested multiplex PCR. Use of TRBV1-TRBV30 forward primers with a C-beta reverse primer characterized the first two PCR rounds, which lasted around 10 cycles each. TCRdb re-called the multiplex PCR reads through MiXCR, storing one row per CDR3 protein. The repertoire has approximately 330,000 distinct CDR3 sequences, 65% of them found once; the top ten carry under 8%. RNA was extracted from whole blood without cell sorting, alongside germline DNA. The sequencing input was peripheral blood. These TCRs come from a man in his forties or fifties with primary liver carcinoma and hepatitis B virus infection.

The rearrangement joins TRBV24-1 to TRBJ1-5, with unresolved D. Trimming removed 5 bases at V and 7 bases at J, with 11 bases between. Germline V lookup: CDR1 KGHDR, CDR2 SFDVKD. This CDR3 has 13 amino acids. CDR3 residues: CATSGSGGQPQHF. The CDR3 DNA reads TGTGCCACCAGTGGGTCGGGAGGCCAGCCCCAGCATTTT.

This clonotype occurred many times. The chain uses TRBV6-2 or TRBV6-3 and TRBJ2-7; 7 bases are shared with TRBD1. Germline V gene lookup returns CDR1 MNHEY and CDR2 SVGEGT. There are 14 residues in the CDR3. The junction had 7 bases not matched to a gene; V was cut back by 5 bases and J by 3 bases. Written as DNA, the CDR3 is TGTGCCAGCAGTCAATCCGGGACAGACTACGAGCAGTACTTC. Translation gives CASSQSGTDYEQYF.

The V call is TRBV14, the J call TRBJ2-1; D might be TRBD1 (6 bases). Germline V gene data show CDR1 as SGHDN and CDR2 as FVKESK. This CDR3 has 16 residues. Trimming pared 4 bases from V and 0 bases from J, leaving 13 bases between. CDR3 residues: CASSLRDRISYNEQFF. CDR3 nucleotides: TGTGCCAGCAGCCTCCGCGACAGGATCTCCTACAATGAGCAGTTCTTC.

Regarding this clonotype: A much larger clone is a single base away; this may be a read error. For the CDR3, the DNA is TGTGCCAGCAGCGGGACTCCCTACTACAATGAGCAGTTCTTC. Amino acids: CASSGTPYYNEQFF. The chain has TRBV6-2 or TRBV6-3 and TRBJ2-1; D is possibly TRBD2 (6 bases). Germline V gives CDR1 MNHEY, CDR2 SVGEGT. V was pared by 6 bases and J by 3 bases, with 12 bases between. CDR3 length equals 14 residues.

Regarding this clonotype: Since no conserved phenylalanine or tryptophan closes the CDR3, a read error is the likely cause. V and J are TRBV11-2 and TRBJ2-1, with D perhaps matching TRBD2 (6 bases). This CDR3 has 15 residues. Germline V lookup: CDR1 SGHAT, CDR2 FQNNGV. V was clipped by 2 bases and J by 10 bases, with 18 bases between them. CDR3 sequence reads: CASSLISGELGEQFL. For the CDR3, the DNA is TGTGCCAGCAGCTTAATCTCGGGAGAGCTAGGCGAGCAGTTCCTT.

CDR3 bases: TGTGCCAGCAGCTTAATGGACAGGGGCACAGATACGCAGTATTTT. This encodes CASSLMDRGTDTQYF. The rearrangement links TRBV7-9 to TRBJ2-3; 8 positions agree with TRBD1. J gave up 1 base and V 2 bases, and 2 bases lay outside the gene matches. The CDR3 consists of 15 residues. In germline, CDR1 is SEHNR, CDR2 FQNEAQ (reference sequence).

V gene TRBV11-2 combines with J gene TRBJ2-5, with D perhaps TRBD1 (5 bases). The CDR3 runs to 14 residues. Looked up from germline, CDR1 is SGHAT and CDR2 is FQNNGV. Between the trimmed V and J ends, which lost 5 bases and 1 base, there was a span of 11 bases. CDR3 amino acids: CASSRRDSQETQYF. The CDR3 DNA is TGTGCCAGCAGCCGCAGGGATTCCCAAGAGACCCAGTACTTC.

The gene calls are TRBV10-3 and TRBJ2-3; 8 bases are a match to TRBD2. The germline CDR1 and CDR2 sequences are ENHRY and SYGVKD. This CDR3 comprises 17 residues. V lost 3 bases to trimming and J lost 0 bases; unmatched junction nucleotides: 8. The CDR3 region has the DNA TGTGCCATCAGTGATAAACAAGCGGGAGTTAGCACAGATACGCAGTATTTT. Translating gives CAISDKQAGVSTDTQYF.

Details on this clonotype: The junction differs from germline at one of its ends, possibly a read error. CDR3 amino acids: CASTLQRDRGPYEQYF. The DNA for the CDR3 is TGTGCCAGCACCTTACAACGGGACAGGGGTCCCTACGAGCAGTATTTC. The V call is TRBV11-2, the J call TRBJ2-7, with 10 bases aligning to TRBD1. From germline, CDR1 is SGHAT and CDR2 FQNNGV. This CDR3 contains 16 residues.

J is TRBJ1-5 and V is TRBV6-6, with unresolved D. The V gene's germline CDR1 is MNHNY and CDR2 SVGAGI (reference sequence). The CDR3 is 13 amino acids. V was shortened by 10 bases and J by 5 bases, with 15 bases between the two germline ends. Written as DNA, the CDR3 is TGTGCCATCGGTTACCGGGGTTATCAGCCCCAGCATTTT. This sequence encodes CAIGYRGYQPQHF.

As regards this clonotype: The germline gene is not matched at one end of the junction; a read error may be the cause. This chain connects TRBV18 to TRBJ1-5, with TRBD1 as a possible D gene (5 bases). Germline V gives CDR1 KGHSH, CDR2 LQKENI. This CDR3 comprises 13 residues. The CDR3 nucleotides read TGCGCCAGCTCACCATTGACAGACAAGCCCCAGCATTTT. Translating gives CASSPLTDKPQHF.

This clonotype was observed a single time. This may arise from a read error, as a much more abundant clone is one base away. V is TRBV4-1 and J is TRBJ2-7; D call uncertain. V dropped 2 bases and J dropped 5 bases, with 16 bases sitting between them. Germline V gene lookup returns CDR1 MGHRA and CDR2 YSYEKL. This CDR3 contains 15 residues. CDR3 residues: CASSQPSGRMNEQYF. CDR3 bases: TGCGCCAGCAGCCAACCCTCCGGAAGGATGAACGAGCAGTACTTC.

The chain carries TRBV11-2 and TRBJ2-7, with TRBD1 as a possible D gene (5 bases). The germline V gene has CDR1 SGHAT and CDR2 FQNNGV. CDR3 length: 13 amino acids. V lost 10 bases to trimming and J lost 2 bases, with 15 bases between them. CDR3 nucleotide sequence: TGTGCCAACAACCCGAGACAGACCTACGAGCAGTACTTC. It is translated as CANNPRQTYEQYF. Based on the CDR3 plus reference TRBV11-2 and TRBJ2-7, the full variable domain is EAGVAQSPRYKIIEKRQSVAFWCNPISGHATLYWYQQILGQGPKLLIQFQNNGVVDDSQLPKDRFSAERLKGVDSTLKIQPAKLEDSAVYLCANNPRQTYEQYFGPGTRLTVT.

As concerns this clonotype: At one end the junction does not follow the germline gene, possibly because of a read error. The V call is TRBV11-2, the J call TRBJ2-2; 9 positions match TRBD1. The CDR3 contains 16 residues. Looked up from germline, CDR1 is SGHAT and CDR2 is FQNNGV. In nucleotides, the CDR3 is TGTGCCAGCAGCTCCGACAGGGGGGGGAAGACCGGGGAGCTGTCTTTT. It yields the protein CASSSDRGGKTGELSF.

The V gene is TRBV11-2, the J gene TRBJ1-1; D unresolved. Germline values: CDR1 SGHAT, CDR2 FQNNGV. This CDR3 is built from 15 residues. Trimming took 1 base from V and 1 from J, leaving 10 bases between them. CDR3 bases: TGTGCCAGCAGCTTAGTCTCCGTCACGAACACTGAAGCTTTCTTT. It codes for CASSLVSVTNTEAFF.

This clonotype showed up many times. This sequence joins TRBV12-3 or TRBV12-4 and TRBJ2-5; D remains unclear. Deletions cut 2 bases from V and 4 bases from J, with 5 bases between. CDR3 length: 12 residues. The CDR3 DNA reads TGTGCCAGCAGTTTATCGTCAGAGACCCAGTACTTC. Protein sequence: CASSLSSETQYF.

Turning to this clonotype: The junction departs from the called germline gene at one end, perhaps through a read error. The CDR3 region has the DNA TGCAACGTTGACGGGAGGAGATTCGAGCAGTTCTTC. It translates to CNVDGRRFEQFF. The rearrangement links TRBV29-1 to TRBJ2-1; 7 nucleotides align to TRBD2. CDR1 and CDR2 from the germline V gene are SQVTM and ANQGSEA. The CDR3 loop spans 12 amino acids.

The sample holds many counts of this clonotype. The chain couples TRBV29-1 to TRBJ2-2; TRBD1 might be the D (5 bases). The CDR3 runs to 13 residues. Looked up from germline, CDR1 is SQVTM and CDR2 is ANQGSEA. V was shortened by 6 bases and J by 7 bases, with 15 bases between the two germline ends. This chain's CDR3 is CSVRQSGSGELFF. Written as DNA, the CDR3 is TGCAGCGTACGACAGTCAGGAAGCGGGGAGCTGTTTTTT.

The V gene is TRBV2, the J gene TRBJ1-2, with D tentatively TRBD1 (5 bases). CDR1 and CDR2 (germline): SNHLY, FYNNEI. The CDR3 is made up of 13 amino acids. V lost 4 bases to trimming and J lost 4 bases, with 10 bases between them. CDR3 in amino acids: CASSVQGIYGYTF. In DNA, the CDR3 is TGTGCCAGCAGTGTTCAGGGAATCTATGGCTACACCTTC.

Details on this clonotype: Its ends do not fully match the called genes, so a read error is possible. This chain uses TRBV5-4 with TRBJ1-1; D possibly corresponds to TRBD1 (6 bases). Germline values: CDR1 SGHNT, CDR2 YYREEE (reference sequence). The CDR3 covers 15 residues. CDR3 DNA: TGTGCCAGCAGCTTGGTTAGAGGGGGGAACACTGAAACTTTCTTT. Amino acids: CASSLVRGGNTETFF.